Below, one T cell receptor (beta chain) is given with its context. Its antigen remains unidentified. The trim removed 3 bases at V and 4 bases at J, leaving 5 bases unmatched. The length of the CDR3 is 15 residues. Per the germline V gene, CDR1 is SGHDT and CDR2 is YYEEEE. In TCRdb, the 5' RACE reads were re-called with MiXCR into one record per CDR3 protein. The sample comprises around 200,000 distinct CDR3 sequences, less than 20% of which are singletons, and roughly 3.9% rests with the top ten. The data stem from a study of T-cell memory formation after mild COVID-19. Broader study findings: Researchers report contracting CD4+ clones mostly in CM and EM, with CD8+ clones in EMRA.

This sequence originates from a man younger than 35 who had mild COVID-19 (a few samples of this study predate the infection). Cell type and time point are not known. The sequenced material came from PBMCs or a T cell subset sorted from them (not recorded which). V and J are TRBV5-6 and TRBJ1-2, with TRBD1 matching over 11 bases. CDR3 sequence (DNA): TGTGCCAGCAGCTCGGGACAGGGGGTACCCTATGGCTACACCTTC. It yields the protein CASSSGQGVPYGYTF.